Below, one T cell receptor (beta chain) is given with its context. Its antigen is currently not known. No much larger clone exists at a distance of one base, and base qualities are not known. The intended sense of this specimen's treatment or condition label: approximately 18 received Ad26.COV2.S at low or high dose, single or two shots; 5 received placebo; per-sample allocation not given. Repertoires of vaccine and placebo recipients were sequenced from samples taken on day 63 after the first injection. In Cohort 1b, some 25 adults aged 18-55 years were enrolled at a single site in Boston, USA, between 29 July and 7 August 2020. Ad26.COV2.S was a replication-incompetent adenovirus type 26 vector expressing a prefusion-stabilized SARS-CoV-2 spike protein from the original Wuhan strain. The entry originates in a study of Ad26.COV2.S vaccination and SARS-CoV-2 variants (TCRdb year 2021). Study-wide context: Vaccine-arm donors were drawn from COV1001, a multicentre, randomized, double-blind, placebo-controlled phase I-IIa trial of Ad26.COV2.S in healthy adults. TCRbeta repertoire sequencing served as the tool for gauging how specific and how broad the SARS-CoV-2-reactive T cell receptors were following Ad26.COV2.S vaccination. A total of approximately 32 samples were included in the TCR-sequenced set, comprising some 20 Ad26.COV2.S vaccine recipients, 5 placebo recipients and 8 SARS-CoV-2 convalescent individuals. Ad26.COV2.S was administered intramuscularly at a dose of 5x10^10 or 1x10^11 viral particles, either as one shot or as two shots given 56 days apart. Blinding of investigators to trial group allocation was maintained during experiments and outcome assessment. Trial participants were randomized into five groups of five: low-dose or high-dose Ad26.COV2.S given once or twice, or placebo on both occasions. Results and caveats for the whole study, not just this receptor: The study was not powered to compare responses between vaccine doses or regimens. Spike-specific TCR breadth was higher in Ad26.COV2.S recipients than in placebo recipients (P = 0.0014). After vaccination, substantial breadth of spike-specific CD8+ and CD4+ T cell responses was reported. Comparable non-spike TCR breadth was observed between vaccine and placebo recipients, consistent with only spike being contained in the vaccine. According to the authors, total T cell responses may have been underestimated by the TCR breadth and depth analyses.

The immunoSEQ Assay was the method used to sequence TCRbeta CDR3 regions. After extraction, genomic DNA underwent amplification by bias-controlled multiplex PCR, followed by high-throughput sequencing. Turning to the authors' computational methods: To quantify the absolute abundance of every unique TCRbeta CDR3 region, sequences were collapsed and filtered. Usable DNA was measured by amplifying reference genes present in all nucleated cells, and TCRbeta template counts were normalized to that usable DNA to estimate T cell fraction. Repertoire TCRs were annotated as SARS-CoV-2-specific when V gene, CDR3 amino acid sequence and J gene were exactly matched to a known reactive TCR set. The reference SARS-CoV-2 TCR set came from MIRA and was filtered for enrichment in COVID-19-positive ImmuneCODE repertoires, removing public or cross-reactive TCRs. Based on the MIRA antigens, annotated TCRs were further analysed at the level of specific ORF or position within ORF. Breadth was defined as annotated unique rearrangements over total unique productive rearrangements; depth was the summed frequency of those rearrangements. TCR breadth was compared between groups using two-sided Wilcoxon rank-sum tests. TCRdb retrieved this table from immuneACCESS and kept in-frame rearrangements only. Not all clones are present; in checked studies, unresolved V genes account for under half, and no reason is known for the remainder. For V, J and clone size, that table is used; D and trimming come from the DNA. This sample has hundreds of thousands of clones in its table, and around 89% of those were observed once. The ten largest clonotypes hold about 1.5% of the sample.

The germline V gene sets CDR1 to SGHTA and CDR2 to FQGNSA. Inclusive of the bounding cysteine and phenylalanine, the CDR3 is 12 residues long. CDR3 DNA only is kept here, 36 bases in frame from base 1. Trimming takes 3 bases from V and 5 bases from J, and the germline ends sit 7 bases apart. The starting material was peripheral blood, obtained in a trial of Ad26.COV2.S vaccine versus placebo. This sequence was found in a person between 18 and 65 years old who received the Ad26.COV2.S COVID-19 vaccine or a placebo. The sequence links TRBV7-2 to TRBJ2-5, with the D gene call left open. CDR3 protein: CASSLLPETQYF. In nucleotides, the sequence is TGTGCCAGCAGCTTGCTTCCTGAGACCCAGTACTTC. With the portions outside the CDR3 filled from the reference TRBV7-2 and TRBJ2-5 genes, the complete variable region becomes GAGVSQSPSNKVTEKGKDVELRCDPISGHTALYWYRQSLGQGLEFLIYFQGNSAPDKSGLPSDRFSAERTGGSVSTLTIQRTQQEDSAVYLCASSLLPETQYFGPGTRLLVL.